The source of this T cell receptor (beta chain) is a study of blood T cell repertoires in COVID-19. Background on the study: In each case, the material was cDNA or gDNA derived from T cells, B-cell-depleted T cells, or PBMCs.

The V and J ends lost 4 bases and 6 bases, in that order; junction bases with no gene match: 8. There are 15 residues in the CDR3. Germline assignment: CDR1 SGDLS and CDR2 YYNGEE. TCRdb keeps only in-frame clones here, not all; method: immunoSEQ multiplex PCR. The sample contains about 280,000 clones, around 83% of which appear only once. The clonotype originates from a man aged 40-55 years who had been exposed to COVID-19. J is TRBJ2-2 and V is TRBV9; 8 positions agree with TRBD1. The sequenced sample consisted of PBMCs or T cells enriched from blood (not recorded which). Written as DNA, the CDR3 is TGTGCCAGCAGCAAGACAGGGGTGGGATCCGGGGAGCTGTTTTTT. This codes for CASSKTGVGSGELFF. The whole variable domain, remainder taken from reference TRBV9 and TRBJ2-2, is DSGVTQTPKHLITATGQRVTLRCSPRSGDLSVYWYQQSLDQGLQFLIQYYNGEERAKGNILERFSAQQFPDLHSELNLSSLELGDSALYFCASSKTGVGSGELFFGEGSRLTVL.